The subject of this entry is one T cell receptor beta chain. The antigen remains unidentified. Between the trimmed V and J ends, which lost 0 bases and 0 bases, there was a span of 8 bases. Per the germline V gene, CDR1 is SGHNT and CDR2 is YYREEE (reference sequence). This CDR3 comprises 15 residues. Every single patient, without exception, relapsed after autologous stem cell transplantation, and brentuximab vedotin exposure varied. The sample comes from a study of PD-1 blockade in classical Hodgkin lymphoma. At the level of the study: Administration of nivolumab to patients was at 3 mg/kg intravenously every 2 weeks. Whole-study findings and limits: Reports described newly diagnosed patients as having lower baseline TCR diversity than healthy donors. With respect to the repertoire differences, their causes, possibly disease activity or prior therapy, remain undefined. Newly diagnosed patients had diversity similar to the baseline diversity of complete responders.

The table came from immunoSEQ multiplex PCR; TCRdb's copy has only in-frame clones and leaves some out. The sample comprises approximately 41,000 clones, about three quarters of which are singletons, and roughly 12% rests with the top ten. This rearrangement joins TRBV5-4 to TRBJ2-3; no clear D. Material: peripheral blood mononuclear cells (PBMCs), obtained at baseline. This receptor was identified in a human donor with classical Hodgkin lymphoma. This chain's CDR3 is CASSLAAASTDTQYF. Here the CDR3 DNA reads TGTGCCAGCAGCTTGGCGGCAGCAAGCACAGATACGCAGTATTTT.